These 27 T cell receptor beta chains share one sample of origin, sequenced in a study of patients and donors after allogeneic stem cell transplantation. A single record per CDR3 protein comes from TCRdb applying MiXCR to the RT-PCR reads. This sample has about 57,000 distinct CDR3 sequences; 13% occur once, and the top ten carry around 30%. Sequencing was done on a sample of blood, either unsorted or a sorted T cell fraction (not recorded which). The source of these receptors is a human donor who was either an allogeneic HSCT recipient or a stem cell or donor lymphocyte infusion donor (not recorded which). It is not recorded whose cells these are; they may come from a transplant donor.

This chain uses TRBV5-6 with TRBJ2-5; D not resolved. Trimming stripped 4 bases from V and 4 bases from J, with 14 bases between. Looked up from germline, CDR1 is SGHDT and CDR2 is YYEEEE. The CDR3 is 14 amino acids. The CDR3, as DNA: TGTGCCAGCAGCCCGGTCGGTTTGGGAGAGACCCAGTACTTC. Its protein product is CASSPVGLGETQYF.

The chain carries TRBV7-2 and TRBJ1-1; D unclear. V lost 3 bases and J lost 1, with 9 bases in between. In germline, CDR1 is SGHTA, CDR2 FQGNSA. The CDR3 runs 14 residues. The CDR3 DNA is TGTGCCAGCAGCTTTCAGGAGGGGAACACTGAAGCTTTCTTT. Amino acids: CASSFQEGNTEAFF.

This clonotype was seen more than once but under ten times. The chain links TRBV6-2 or TRBV6-3 to TRBJ2-6; D call uncertain. Germline loops: CDR1 MNHEY, CDR2 SVGEGT. Trimming took 3 bases from V and 0 from J, leaving 9 bases between them. The CDR3 sequence is 16 residues long. The CDR3 coding sequence is TGTGCCAGCAGTTATGGCGGCCGCTCTGGGGCCAACGTCCTGACTTTC. Translated: CASSYGGRSGANVLTF.

This clonotype was counted between two and nine times. The rearrangement joins TRBV5-1 to TRBJ1-2; 9 nucleotides line up with TRBD1. J gave up 4 bases and V 3 bases, and 7 bases lay outside the gene matches. There are 15 residues in the CDR3. From germline, CDR1 is SGHRS and CDR2 YFSETQ. The CDR3 DNA is TGCGCCAGCAGCTCCGGGACAGGGAGTGGCTATGGCTACACCTTC. Translated: CASSSGTGSGYGYTF.

This clonotype was observed at least ten times. The chain employs TRBV19 and TRBJ2-7; D may be TRBD1 (7 bases). Germline loops: CDR1 LNHDA, CDR2 SQIVND (reference sequence). The CDR3 sequence is 15 residues long. V lost 5 bases and J 0 bases, leaving 14 bases between the germline ends. The CDR3 DNA is TGTGCCAGTAGTGCGGGACAGATATTCTCCTACGAGCAGTACTTC. Translating it yields CASSAGQIFSYEQYF. Drawing the rest from reference TRBV19 and TRBJ2-7, the complete variable domain is DGGITQSPKYLFRKEGQNVTLSCEQNLNHDAMYWYRQDPGQGLRLIYYSQIVNDFQKGDIAEGYSVSREKKESFPLTVTSAQKNPTAFYLCASSAGQIFSYEQYFGPGTRLTVT.

This clonotype came up a few times. The gene calls are TRBV23-1 and TRBJ2-3; tentative D call: TRBD1 (6 bases). TRBV23-1 is identified as an open reading frame with a role that is uncertain. V lost 4 bases to trimming and J lost 4 bases, with 15 bases between them. This CDR3 is built from 15 residues. In DNA form, the CDR3 reads TGCGCCAGCAGTCCGACAGGAGTAACCTCAGATACGCAGTATTTT. Protein: CASSPTGVTSDTQYF.

There are many counts of this clonotype. The chain recombines TRBV12-3 or TRBV12-4 with TRBJ1-5; 10 positions agree with TRBD1. The V segment lost 6 bases and the J segment 3 bases; nucleotides outside the gene matches: 5. This CDR3 has 15 residues. The CDR3 loop is CASSLGTGVNQPQHF. Here the CDR3 DNA reads TGTGCCAGCAGCCTCGGGACAGGGGTCAATCAGCCCCAGCATTTT.

The rearrangement links TRBV10-3 to TRBJ2-6; D remains unclear. This CDR3 region has 13 residues. Germline V gene data show CDR1 as ENHRY and CDR2 as SYGVKD. The V and J ends lost 10 bases and 7 bases respectively, with 14 bases between them. The DNA for the CDR3 is TGTGCCACCGTAACAGAGCGAGCCAACGTCCTGACTTTC. As protein: CATVTERANVLTF.

This clonotype was detected ten times or more. This chain joins TRBV29-1 and TRBJ2-5; D could derive from TRBD1 or TRBD2 (6 bases each). Germline loops: CDR1 SQVTM, CDR2 ANQGSEA. The CDR3 consists of 12 residues. The CDR3: CAQGRTQETQYF. CDR3 nucleotides: TGCGCCCAGGGGAGGACGCAAGAGACCCAGTACTTC.

The V call is TRBV9, the J call TRBJ2-7; no clear D. V shed 7 bases and J shed 5 bases, with 4 bases lying between them. The CDR3 runs to 9 residues. Germline V gene data show CDR1 as SGDLS and CDR2 as YYNGEE. The CDR3 nucleotides read TGTGCCAGCTGCCACGAGCAGTACTTC. This encodes CASCHEQYF.

The V call is TRBV6-5, the J call TRBJ2-7; D ambiguous. The V gene lost 5 bases and the J gene lost 6 bases, with 14 bases spanning the gap. The CDR3 has 13 residues. Germline V gene lookup returns CDR1 MNHEY and CDR2 SVGAGI. CDR3 region: CASSVGPWGEQYF. The CDR3, as DNA: TGTGCCAGCAGTGTCGGTCCATGGGGCGAGCAGTACTTC.

This clonotype has more than one count but fewer than ten. This chain connects TRBV5-1 to TRBJ2-1, with TRBD2 identical over 14 bases. Germline CDR1 reads SGHRS; CDR2 reads YFSETQ. The ends lost 1 base at V and 7 bases at J; junction bases unmatched: 7. This CDR3 contains 17 residues. For the CDR3, the DNA is TGCGCCAGCAGCTTGTGGGGACTAGCGGGAGTGGTTAATGAGCAGTTCTTC. It encodes CASSLWGLAGVVNEQFF.

The table lists this clonotype with a few counts. The chain combines TRBV5-4 with TRBJ2-1; 8 bases align to TRBD1. Per germline, CDR1 SGHNT and CDR2 YYREEE (reference sequence). Trimming took 3 bases from V and 4 from J; bases not matched to a gene: 6. The CDR3 extends over 15 amino acids. The CDR3 DNA reads as TGTGCCAGCAGCTCAGGACAGGGCCTGTACAATGAGCAGTTCTTC. It specifies CASSSGQGLYNEQFF.

The sample holds many counts of this clonotype. The chain is built from TRBV5-1 and TRBJ1-1; TRBD1 is a possible D gene (5 bases). This CDR3 has 14 residues. Trimming cost V 2 bases and J 1 base, with 9 bases left between them. Per the germline V gene, CDR1 is SGHRS and CDR2 is YFSETQ. The CDR3 DNA follows: TGCGCCAGCAGCTTTTTCCAGGGGAACACTGAAGCTTTCTTT. Translating it yields CASSFFQGNTEAFF.

The table lists this clonotype with many counts. The chain employs TRBV7-9 and TRBJ1-5, with D possibly being TRBD1 (6 bases). The V gene lost 4 bases and the J gene lost 0 bases, with 10 bases spanning the gap. Germline V gives CDR1 SEHNR, CDR2 FQNEAQ (reference sequence). The CDR3 has 15 residues. The DNA for the CDR3 is TGTGCCAGCAGCTCCGGACAGACTAGCAATCAGCCCCAGCATTTT. Translated, it gives CASSSGQTSNQPQHF.

This clonotype has more than one count but fewer than ten. This chain links TRBV18 with TRBJ2-7; 10 bases match TRBD1. The CDR3 covers 19 residues. V shed 3 bases, J shed 3 bases, and the junction held 17 bases outside the gene matches. Germline V CDR1 and CDR2: KGHSH, LQKENI. In nucleotides, the CDR3 is TGTGCCAGCTCACCCTCTCTGACAGGGGGCGCGAGTCAAGGCTACGAGCAGTACTTC. Translation: CASSPSLTGGASQGYEQYF. Using reference TRBV18 and TRBJ2-7 for the parts outside the CDR3, the full variable domain is NAGVMQNPRHLVRRRGQEARLRCSPMKGHSHVYWYRQLPEEGLKFMVYLQKENIIDESGMPKERFSAEFPKEGPSILRIQQVVRGDSAAYFCASSPSLTGGASQGYEQYFGPGTRLTVT.

There are a few counts of this clonotype. The rearrangement uses TRBV6-5 and TRBJ1-3; the D gene is possibly TRBD1 (5 bases). The length of the CDR3 is 15 residues. Trimming cost V 5 bases and J 1 base, with 12 bases left between them. The germline V gene has CDR1 MNHEY and CDR2 SVGAGI. The DNA of the CDR3 is TGTGCCAGCAGTCCAGGGACCTTTTCTGGAAACACCATATATTTT. Encoded protein: CASSPGTFSGNTIYF.

The genes are TRBV20-1 and TRBJ1-5; unclear D gene. This CDR3 comprises 15 residues. Germline V gene lookup returns CDR1 DFQATT and CDR2 SNEGSKA (reference sequence). V was clipped by 0 bases and J by 0 bases, with 9 bases between them. CDR3 in amino acids: CSARDPEYSNQPQHF. For the CDR3, the DNA is TGCAGTGCTAGAGATCCAGAATATAGCAATCAGCCCCAGCATTTT.

This clonotype was recorded at least ten times. The gene calls are TRBV11-2 and TRBJ1-4, with a weak D call TRBD1 (5 bases). CDR1 and CDR2 (germline): SGHAT, FQNNGV. The V end lost 0 bases, the J end lost 3 bases, and 14 bases lay between the germline ends. The length of the CDR3 is 17 residues. The DNA of the CDR3 is TGTGCCAGCAGCTTAGATCGCGGCGGGGGTCCTAATGAAAAACTGTTTTTT. Protein: CASSLDRGGGPNEKLFF.

The chain is built from TRBV4-1 and TRBJ2-7; D may be TRBD1 (6 bases). V was pared by 1 base and J by 1 base, with 14 bases between. This CDR3 comprises 16 residues. The germline gives CDR1 MGHRA, CDR2 YSYEKL. CDR3 amino acids: CASSQGNDRFSYEQYF. CDR3 nucleotide sequence: TGCGCCAGCAGCCAAGGCAACGACAGGTTTTCCTACGAGCAGTACTTC.

This clonotype has a handful of counts. The rearrangement joins TRBV20-1 to TRBJ2-1, with 7 bases aligning to TRBD1. V was clipped by 0 bases and J by 3 bases; unmatched bases: 8. Germline assignment: CDR1 DFQATT and CDR2 SNEGSKA (reference sequence). This CDR3 contains 16 residues. CDR3 sequence: CSARDITGQVYNEQFF. CDR3 nucleotide sequence: TGCAGTGCTAGAGATATCACCGGACAGGTCTACAATGAGCAGTTCTTC.

This clonotype has only a few counts. V gene TRBV27 combines with J gene TRBJ2-3; D is unresolved. The V end lost 5 bases, the J end lost 6 bases, and 6 bases lay between the germline ends. This CDR3 comprises 11 residues. Looked up from germline, CDR1 is MNHEY and CDR2 is SMNVEV (reference sequence). CDR3: CASSAQDTQYF. CDR3 DNA: TGTGCCAGCAGTGCCCAGGATACGCAGTATTTT.

This clonotype came up many times. The chain recombines TRBV19 with TRBJ1-2, with 8 bases that match TRBD1. Trimming took 4 bases from V and 2 from J; bases not matched to a gene: 3. The CDR3 is 14 amino acids. Germline V gene lookup returns CDR1 LNHDA and CDR2 SQIVND (reference sequence). The DNA for the CDR3 is TGTGCCAGTAGTACAGGGGGCGCGAACTATGGCTACACCTTC. Its protein product is CASSTGGANYGYTF. The complete variable domain, with remaining parts taken from reference TRBV19 and TRBJ1-2, reads DGGITQSPKYLFRKEGQNVTLSCEQNLNHDAMYWYRQDPGQGLRLIYYSQIVNDFQKGDIAEGYSVSREKKESFPLTVTSAQKNPTAFYLCASSTGGANYGYTFGSGTRLTVV.

The V call is TRBV7-9, the J call TRBJ2-6; no firm D call. Germline V CDR1 and CDR2: SEHNR, FQNEAQ (reference sequence). The CDR3 totals 15 residues. Trimming shortened V by 2 bases and J by 0 bases, and 5 bases separated the two germline ends. The CDR3 sequence: CASSLRTSGANVLTF. In DNA, the CDR3 is TGTGCCAGCAGCTTACGCACCTCTGGGGCCAACGTCCTGACTTTC.

This clonotype was counted ten times or more. The genes are TRBV20-1 and TRBJ1-1; D unresolved. Trimming shortened V by 3 bases and J by 6 bases, and 20 bases separated the two germline ends. This CDR3 has 15 residues. Germline lookup yields CDR1 DFQATT and CDR2 SNEGSKA (reference sequence). The chain's CDR3 is CSARVFGAGNAEAFF. As DNA, the CDR3 is TGCAGTGCTAGGGTTTTTGGTGCGGGAAATGCTGAAGCTTTCTTT.

This rearrangement joins TRBV27 to TRBJ2-5, with a tentative D call TRBD2 (6 bases). The CDR3 is 13 residues long. Trimming took off 3 bases at V and 5 bases at J, with 10 bases between the two ends. The germline V gene encodes CDR1 MNHEY and CDR2 SMNVEV (reference sequence). As DNA, the CDR3 is TGTGCCAGCAGTTTCGTTGCGGGGGAGACCCAGTACTTC. This sequence encodes CASSFVAGETQYF.

In this sample, this clonotype turned up many times. The chain joins TRBV12-3 or TRBV12-4 to TRBJ2-1; D might be TRBD2 (5 bases). This CDR3 is 15 amino acids long. V was cut by 4 bases and J by 3 bases, with 13 bases left in between. CDR3 in amino acids: CASSSDSVNYNEQFF. CDR3 nucleotide sequence: TGTGCCAGCAGTTCGGACTCGGTTAACTACAATGAGCAGTTCTTC.